This T cell receptor beta chain came from a study of cytomegalovirus exposure and HLA in healthy donors. The PCR was carried out with 60 Vbeta primers and 13 Jbeta primers. Some clones are missing from TCRdb's copy, which holds only in-frame ones; the method was immunoSEQ multiplex PCR. The data contain about 82,000 clones, around 71% of them singletons. Germline-derived CDR1 and CDR2 are SQVTM and ANQGSEA. The CDR3 extends over 13 amino acids. The V end was cut by 7 bases, the J end by 0 bases, with 7 bases between. The sample was PBMCs. The chain carries TRBV29-1 and TRBJ2-6; D is perhaps TRBD2 (5 bases). The sequence derives from a man aged 55 to 70 in good health and CMV-seronegative. The CDR3: CSGGISGANVLTF. The CDR3 nucleotides read TGCAGCGGAGGGATCTCTGGGGCCAACGTCCTGACTTTC.